The present entry profiles one T cell receptor (beta chain) with its context. Its antigen remains unidentified. There are no base qualities to consult, and no much larger clone falls within one base. The donors were healthy, HIV-negative adults with no recently reported acute infections or vaccinations. Every donor was a Caucasian adult residing in Nashville, Tennessee, USA. CD8 memory samples combined magnetically selected CD45RO+ cells with CCR7-negative CD45RA+ effector memory (TemRA) cells. Blood was collected by leukapheresis, and PBMCs were isolated by Ficoll-Histopaque density gradient centrifugation and then cryopreserved in liquid nitrogen vapor phase. Analytical flow cytometry was used to check the purity and quantity of each magnetically sorted T cell population. Genomic DNA was isolated from each sorted fraction and quantified by UV absorbance on a Nanodrop 2000c. Using the deep immunoSEQ assay, TCR CDR3 regions were amplified from genomic DNA by multiplex PCR. For each cell subset, the extracted genomic DNA was distributed evenly across all wells of several immunoSEQ 96-well plates, and each plate served as one replicate. For sorted subsets, around 0.2 ug of genomic DNA, equivalent to tens of thousands of T cell genomes, went into each replicate PCR. Purified libraries were measured with a Qubit 3.0 fluorometer, size-checked on a Bioanalyzer 2100, and measured again with the KAPA Library Quantification kit. Every immunoSEQ 96-well plate was sequenced on a separate single-read 150-cycle Illumina NextSeq 550 flow cell. Under the source paper's analysis protocol: The immunoSEQ output contained only junctional sequences without quality scores, so filtering could not match that applied to full-length reads. To assign V/J genes and CDR3, sequences were annotated using PyIR, a Python wrapper for IgBLAST v1.9, with IMGT germline references. Any read was removed if the V/J assignment was weak (E-value above 1e-6), the CDR3 was missing, or the read contained stop codons, out-of-frame junctions, or ambiguous translated residues. V3J clonotypes were defined by identical inferred V gene, J gene, and CDR3 amino acid sequence. The percentage overlap between two repertoires was calculated by dividing the number of shared unique clonotypes by the size of the smaller repertoire. Richness of each repertoire was evaluated using RTK rarefaction, the Chao1 estimator, and Recon v2.1 estimates of unobserved clonotypes. OLGA was used to compute generation probabilities for all TCRbeta clonotypes that the gDNA method yielded from a handful of donors. TCRdb limited this immuneACCESS table to in-frame rearrangements with V and J called. A share of clones is missing; checked studies link under half to unresolved V genes, and the rest is unexplained. D and trimming were read from the DNA, whereas the V and J calls and clone size are those reported in that table. In all, the sample holds about 380,000 clones, and just over 95% of those were seen once. The top ten clonotypes cover 0.32% of the sample.

The data were obtained in a study of shared clonotypes between healthy human individuals (dated by TCRdb to about 2020). In terms of the full investigation: Three men and two women, aged 18 to 49 years, made up the cohort. For each donor, CD4 naive and CD4 memory were each given three plates, CD8 naive was given two plates, and CD8 memory was given one plate. The study deeply sequenced blood TCR repertoires of about 5 healthy adults to estimate repertoire size and the extent of clonotype sharing between individuals. Different laboratories and diverse techniques were used to prepare libraries and sequence TCR repertoires, to increase sequencing depth and limit assay-specific biases. Leukapheresis yielded between about 0.94 and 9.5 billion PBMCs per donor.

General findings and caveats noted by the study authors: When a handful of donors were compared, the shared fraction of clonotypes was about 5.2% for naive CD4, over 3% for naive CD8, 2.3% for memory CD4, and roughly 0.43% for memory CD8. The small number of donors limited the genetic and exposure-history diversity represented. Higher generation probabilities were observed for clonotypes shared by all four sorted-subset donors than for non-shared clonotypes. Pairwise subsampling indicated that sequencing depth was expected to affect the degree of clonotype sharing among donors. Sampling was restricted to blood, and TCR repertoires in tissue are likely to differ from TCR repertoires in blood. Naive subsets generally had larger estimated clonotype richness than memory subsets did. Even with the large sequencing depth, rarefaction of the sorted-subset datasets indicated that sequencing was incomplete.

From a lookup of the germline V gene, CDR1 and CDR2 are SQVTM and ANQGSEA. The CDR3 starts with the cysteine, ends with the phenylalanine, and has 16 residues. CDR3 DNA only is kept here, 48 bases in frame from base 1. Deletion took 6 bases off V and 5 bases off J, with a span of 25 bases between the germline ends. The sample comprised memory CD8+ T cells sorted from blood. The sample's cell subset or site label, in plain terms: CD45RO+ cells pooled with CCR7-negative TemRA cells. This sequence was found in a man aged 30-40 years in good health. This chain joins TRBV29-1 to TRBJ1-1; too little of a D gene remains to name it. CDR3 sequence: CSVLTWGDTRETEAFF. The sequenced DNA: TGCAGCGTCCTGACATGGGGTGACACGCGGGAAACTGAAGCTTTCTTT.